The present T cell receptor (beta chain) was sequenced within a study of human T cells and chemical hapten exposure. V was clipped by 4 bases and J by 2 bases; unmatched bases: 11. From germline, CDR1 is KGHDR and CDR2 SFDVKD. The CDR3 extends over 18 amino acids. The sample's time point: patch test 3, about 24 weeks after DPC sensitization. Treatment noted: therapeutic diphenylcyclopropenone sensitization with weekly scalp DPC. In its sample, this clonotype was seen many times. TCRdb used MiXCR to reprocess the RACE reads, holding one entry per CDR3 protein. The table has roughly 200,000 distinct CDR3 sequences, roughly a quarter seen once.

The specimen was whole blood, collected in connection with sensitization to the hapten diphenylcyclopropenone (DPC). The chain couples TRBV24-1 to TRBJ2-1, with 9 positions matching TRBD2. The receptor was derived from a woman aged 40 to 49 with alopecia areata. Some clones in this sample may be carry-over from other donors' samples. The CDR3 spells CATSEPLYSGSPYNEQFF. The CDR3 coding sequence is TGTGCCACCAGTGAACCTCTTTATAGCGGGAGCCCCTACAATGAGCAGTTCTTC.